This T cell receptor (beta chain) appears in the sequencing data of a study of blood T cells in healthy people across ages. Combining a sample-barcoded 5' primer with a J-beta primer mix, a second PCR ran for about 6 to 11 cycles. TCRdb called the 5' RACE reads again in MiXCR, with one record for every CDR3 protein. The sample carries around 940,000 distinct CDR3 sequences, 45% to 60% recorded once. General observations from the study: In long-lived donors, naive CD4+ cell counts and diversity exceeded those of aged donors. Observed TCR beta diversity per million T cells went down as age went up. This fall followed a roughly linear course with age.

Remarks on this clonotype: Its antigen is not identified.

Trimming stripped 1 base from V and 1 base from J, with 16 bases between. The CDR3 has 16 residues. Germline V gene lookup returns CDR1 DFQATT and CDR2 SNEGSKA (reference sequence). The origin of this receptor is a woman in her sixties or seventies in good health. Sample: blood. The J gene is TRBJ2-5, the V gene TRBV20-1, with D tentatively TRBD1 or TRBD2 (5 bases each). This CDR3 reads CSARGGRDAFQETQYF. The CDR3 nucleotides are TGCAGTGCTAGAGGTGGCAGGGACGCCTTCCAAGAGACCCAGTACTTC.